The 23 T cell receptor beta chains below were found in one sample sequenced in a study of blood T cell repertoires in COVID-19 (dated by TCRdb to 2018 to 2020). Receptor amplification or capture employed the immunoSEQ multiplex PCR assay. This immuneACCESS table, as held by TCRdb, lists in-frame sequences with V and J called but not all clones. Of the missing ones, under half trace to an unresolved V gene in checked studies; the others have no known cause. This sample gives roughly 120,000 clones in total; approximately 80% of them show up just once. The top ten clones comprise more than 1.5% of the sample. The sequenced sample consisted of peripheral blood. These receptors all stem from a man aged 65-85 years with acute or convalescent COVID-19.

CDR3 in amino acids: CASSQGATGGLFF. For the CDR3, the DNA is TGTGCCAGCAGCCAGGGCGCCACGGGTGGGCTGTTTTTT. V is TRBV7-3 and J is TRBJ2-2; the D gene is possibly TRBD1 (5 bases). CDR3 length: 13 amino acids. V lost 5 bases, J lost 13 bases, and 17 bases lay in between. From germline, CDR1 is SGHTA and CDR2 FQGTGA.

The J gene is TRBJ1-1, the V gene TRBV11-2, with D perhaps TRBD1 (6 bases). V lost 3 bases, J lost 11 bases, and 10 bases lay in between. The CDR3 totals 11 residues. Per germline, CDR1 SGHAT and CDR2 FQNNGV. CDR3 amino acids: CASSFEGVAFF. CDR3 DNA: TGTGCCAGCAGCTTCGAGGGGGTGGCTTTCTTT.

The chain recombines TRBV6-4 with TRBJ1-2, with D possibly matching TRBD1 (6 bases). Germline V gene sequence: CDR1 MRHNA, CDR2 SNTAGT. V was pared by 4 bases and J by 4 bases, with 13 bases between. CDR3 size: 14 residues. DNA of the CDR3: TGTGCCAGCAGTGTACAGGGTGGAAGCTATGGCTACACCTTC. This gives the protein CASSVQGGSYGYTF.

In nucleotides, the CDR3 is TGTGCCAGCAGCCCGTCCCAGGGGGCTTCTGGCTACACCTTC. The encoded protein is CASSPSQGASGYTF. The chain joins TRBV27 to TRBJ1-2, with 8 bases lining up with TRBD1. V was clipped by 6 bases and J by 7 bases; unmatched bases: 10. Germline assignment: CDR1 MNHEY and CDR2 SMNVEV (reference sequence). This CDR3 is 14 amino acids long.

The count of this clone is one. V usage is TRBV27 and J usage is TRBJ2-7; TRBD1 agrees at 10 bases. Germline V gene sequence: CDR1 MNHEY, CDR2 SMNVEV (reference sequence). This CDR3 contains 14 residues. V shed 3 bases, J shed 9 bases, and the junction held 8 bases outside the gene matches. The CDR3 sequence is CASSLGTGDRGQYF. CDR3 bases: TGTGCCAGCAGTTTGGGGACAGGGGACCGGGGGCAGTACTTC.

The CDR3 here is CASSLSLRGVAYEQYF. CDR3 sequence (DNA): TGTGCCAGCAGTTTATCGCTACGGGGGGTGGCCTACGAGCAGTACTTC. This chain joins TRBV27 and TRBJ2-7; TRBD2 agrees at 7 bases. Germline V gives CDR1 MNHEY, CDR2 SMNVEV (reference sequence). The CDR3 spans 16 residues. V was pared by 0 bases and J by 2 bases, with 7 bases of the junction left unmatched.

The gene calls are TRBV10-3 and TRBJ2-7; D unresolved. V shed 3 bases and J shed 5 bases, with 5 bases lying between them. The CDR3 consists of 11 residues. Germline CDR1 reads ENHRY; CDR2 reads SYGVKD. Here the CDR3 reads CAISDVHEQYF. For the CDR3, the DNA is TGTGCCATCAGTGACGTCCACGAGCAGTACTTC.

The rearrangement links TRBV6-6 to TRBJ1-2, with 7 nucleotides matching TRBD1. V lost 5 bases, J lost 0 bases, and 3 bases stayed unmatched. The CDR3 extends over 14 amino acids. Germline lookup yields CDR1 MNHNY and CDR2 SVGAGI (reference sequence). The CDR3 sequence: CASSRDRSNYGYTF. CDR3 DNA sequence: TGTGCCAGCAGTCGGGACAGATCTAACTATGGCTACACCTTC.

CDR3 region: CAWSQGQGREKLFF. The CDR3 DNA reads TGTGCCTGGAGTCAAGGACAGGGTAGGGAAAAACTGTTTTTT. The chain has TRBV30 and TRBJ1-4; 8 bases line up with TRBD1. CDR1 GTSNPN and CDR2 SVGIG come from the germline V gene (reference sequence). This CDR3 spans 14 amino acids. J was trimmed by 8 bases and V by 2 bases; bases with no gene match: 7.

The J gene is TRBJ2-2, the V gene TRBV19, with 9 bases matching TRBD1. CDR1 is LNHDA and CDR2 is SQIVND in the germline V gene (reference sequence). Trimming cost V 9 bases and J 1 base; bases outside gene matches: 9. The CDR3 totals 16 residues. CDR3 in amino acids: CARGGQGEENTGELFF. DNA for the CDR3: TGTGCCAGAGGGGGACAGGGAGAAGAGAACACCGGGGAGCTGTTTTTT. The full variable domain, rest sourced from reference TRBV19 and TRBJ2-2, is DGGITQSPKYLFRKEGQNVTLSCEQNLNHDAMYWYRQDPGQGLRLIYYSQIVNDFQKGDIAEGYSVSREKKESFPLTVTSAQKNPTAFYLCARGGQGEENTGELFFGEGSRLTVL.

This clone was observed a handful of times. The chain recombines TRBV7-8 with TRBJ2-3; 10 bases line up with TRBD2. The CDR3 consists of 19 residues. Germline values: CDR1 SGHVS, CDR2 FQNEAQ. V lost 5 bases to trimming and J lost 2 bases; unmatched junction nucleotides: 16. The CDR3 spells CASSRRWTSGVTDTDTQYF. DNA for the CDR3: TGTGCCAGCAGCCGGCGGTGGACTAGCGGAGTTACGGACACAGATACGCAGTATTTT. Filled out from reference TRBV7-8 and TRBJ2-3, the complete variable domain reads GAGVSQSPRYKVAKRGQDVALRCDPISGHVSLFWYQQALGQGPEFLTYFQNEAQLDKSGLPSDRFFAERPEGSVSTLKIQRTQQEDSAVYLCASSRRWTSGVTDTDTQYFGPGTRLTVL.

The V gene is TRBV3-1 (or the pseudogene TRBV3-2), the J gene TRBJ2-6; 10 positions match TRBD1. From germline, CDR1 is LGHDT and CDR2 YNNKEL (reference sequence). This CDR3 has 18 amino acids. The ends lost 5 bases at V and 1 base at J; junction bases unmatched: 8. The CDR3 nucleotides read TGTGCCAGCAGCATGACAGGGGGCATGAGGTCTGGGGCCAACGTCCTGACTTTC. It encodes CASSMTGGMRSGANVLTF.

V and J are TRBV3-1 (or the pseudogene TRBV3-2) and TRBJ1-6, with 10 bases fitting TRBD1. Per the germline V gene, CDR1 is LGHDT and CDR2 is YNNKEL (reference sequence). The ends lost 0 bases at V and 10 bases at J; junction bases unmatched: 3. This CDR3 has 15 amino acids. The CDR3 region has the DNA TGTGCCAGCAGCCAAGAGACAGGGGGCATGTCACCCCTCCACTTT. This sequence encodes CASSQETGGMSPLHF.

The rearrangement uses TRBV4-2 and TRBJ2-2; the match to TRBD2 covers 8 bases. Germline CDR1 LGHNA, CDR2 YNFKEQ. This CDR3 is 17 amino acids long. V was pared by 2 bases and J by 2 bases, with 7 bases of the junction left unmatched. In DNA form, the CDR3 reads TGTGCCAGCAGCCAATACAGCGGGGGACTAAACACCGGGGAGCTGTTTTTT. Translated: CASSQYSGGLNTGELFF.

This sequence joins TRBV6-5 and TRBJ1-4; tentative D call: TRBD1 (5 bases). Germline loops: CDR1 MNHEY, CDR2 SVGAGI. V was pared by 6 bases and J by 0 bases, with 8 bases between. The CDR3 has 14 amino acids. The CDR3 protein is CASSPRATNEKLFF. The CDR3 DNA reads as TGTGCCAGCAGCCCCAGGGCAACTAATGAAAAACTGTTTTTT.

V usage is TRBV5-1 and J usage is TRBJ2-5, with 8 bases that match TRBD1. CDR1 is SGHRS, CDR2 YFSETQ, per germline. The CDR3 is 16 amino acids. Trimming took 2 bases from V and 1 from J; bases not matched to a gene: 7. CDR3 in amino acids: CASSFGAGGIQETQYF. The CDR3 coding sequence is TGCGCCAGCAGCTTCGGGGCAGGGGGCATCCAAGAGACCCAGTACTTC.

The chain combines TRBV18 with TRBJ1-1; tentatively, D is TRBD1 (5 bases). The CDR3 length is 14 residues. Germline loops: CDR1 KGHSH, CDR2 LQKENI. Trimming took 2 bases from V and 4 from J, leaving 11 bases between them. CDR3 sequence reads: CASSPTSGFTEAFF. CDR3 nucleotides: TGTGCCAGCTCACCAACTTCAGGGTTCACTGAAGCTTTCTTT.

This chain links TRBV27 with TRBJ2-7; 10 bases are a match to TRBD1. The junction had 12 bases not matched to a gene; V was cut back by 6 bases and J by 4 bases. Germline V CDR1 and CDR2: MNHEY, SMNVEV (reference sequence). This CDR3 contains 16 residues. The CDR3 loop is CASSRWSGTGVYEQYF. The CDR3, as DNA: TGTGCCAGCAGCCGTTGGTCCGGGACAGGGGTGTACGAGCAGTACTTC.

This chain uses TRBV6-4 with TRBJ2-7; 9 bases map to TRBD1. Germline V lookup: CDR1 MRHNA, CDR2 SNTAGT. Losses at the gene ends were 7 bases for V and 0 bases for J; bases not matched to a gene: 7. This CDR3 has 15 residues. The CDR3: CASNRDRELSYEQYF. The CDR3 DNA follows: TGTGCCAGCAACCGGGACAGGGAACTCTCCTACGAGCAGTACTTC.

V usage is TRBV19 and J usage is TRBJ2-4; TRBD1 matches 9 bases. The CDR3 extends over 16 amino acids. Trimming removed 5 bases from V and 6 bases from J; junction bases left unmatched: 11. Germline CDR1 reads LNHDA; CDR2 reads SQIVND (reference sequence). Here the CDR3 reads CASSARVDRGRNIQYF. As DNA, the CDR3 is TGTGCCAGTAGTGCCCGAGTGGACAGGGGACGAAACATTCAGTACTTC. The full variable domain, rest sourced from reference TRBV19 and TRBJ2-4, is DGGITQSPKYLFRKEGQNVTLSCEQNLNHDAMYWYRQDPGQGLRLIYYSQIVNDFQKGDIAEGYSVSREKKESFPLTVTSAQKNPTAFYLCASSARVDRGRNIQYFGAGTRLSVL.

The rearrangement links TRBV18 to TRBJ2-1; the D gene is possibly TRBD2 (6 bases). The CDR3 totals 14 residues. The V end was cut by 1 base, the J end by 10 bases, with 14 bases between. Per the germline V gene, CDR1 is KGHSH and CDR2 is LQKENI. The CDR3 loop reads CASSPQGLRGEQFF. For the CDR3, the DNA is TGTGCCAGCTCACCACAGGGACTTAGGGGAGAGCAGTTCTTC.

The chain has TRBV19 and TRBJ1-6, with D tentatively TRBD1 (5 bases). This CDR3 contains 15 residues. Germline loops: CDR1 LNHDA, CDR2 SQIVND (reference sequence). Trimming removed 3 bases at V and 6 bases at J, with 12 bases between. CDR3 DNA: TGTGCCAGTAGTATTCAAACAGGCACTAATTCACCCCTCCACTTT. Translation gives CASSIQTGTNSPLHF.

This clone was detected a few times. As DNA, the CDR3 is TGTGCCGGAGCAGAGCAAGAGACCCAGTACTTC. It specifies CAGAEQETQYF. The chain uses TRBV6-5 and TRBJ2-5, with D unclear. The germline V gene has CDR1 MNHEY and CDR2 SVGAGI. The CDR3 is 11 amino acids. The V end lost 11 bases, the J end lost 2 bases, and 9 bases lay between the germline ends.